The T cell receptor beta chain described here comes from a study of T cell changes during pregnancy in multiple sclerosis. The trim removed 1 base at V and 2 bases at J, leaving 4 bases unmatched. The CDR3 extends over 15 amino acids. The germline V gene has CDR1 LGHNA and CDR2 YNFKEQ. Assay: immunoSEQ multiplex PCR; the TCRdb copy retains only in-frame clones and omits some. The profile shows tens of thousands of clones, 75% to 95% of them singletons. The rearrangement links TRBV4-2 to TRBJ1-2; 7 bases are a match to TRBD1. The TCR comes from a female donor with multiple sclerosis, enrolled in a pregnancy study. This specimen was peripheral blood, taken before pregnancy. The CDR3 loop reads CASSQVEQGNYGYTF. The DNA of the CDR3 is TGTGCCAGCAGCCAAGTGGAACAGGGGAACTATGGCTACACCTTC.